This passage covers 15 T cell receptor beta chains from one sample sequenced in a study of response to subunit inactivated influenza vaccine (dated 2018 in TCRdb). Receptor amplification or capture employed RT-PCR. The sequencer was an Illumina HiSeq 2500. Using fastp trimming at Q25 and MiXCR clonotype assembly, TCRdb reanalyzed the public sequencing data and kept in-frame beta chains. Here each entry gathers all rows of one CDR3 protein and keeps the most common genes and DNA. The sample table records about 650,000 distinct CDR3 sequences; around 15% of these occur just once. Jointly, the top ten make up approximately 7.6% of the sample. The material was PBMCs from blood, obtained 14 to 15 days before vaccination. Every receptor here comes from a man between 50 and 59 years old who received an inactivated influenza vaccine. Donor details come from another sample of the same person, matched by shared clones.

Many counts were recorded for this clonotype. The chain's CDR3 is CASSPVGVVGELFF. As DNA, the CDR3 is TGCGCCAGCAGCCCGGTTGGGGTTGTCGGGGAGCTGTTTTTT. This rearrangement joins TRBV5-1 to TRBJ2-2, with D uncertain. The V and J ends lost 4 bases and 7 bases respectively, with 14 bases between them. Per germline, CDR1 SGHRS and CDR2 YFSETQ. The CDR3 has 14 amino acids.

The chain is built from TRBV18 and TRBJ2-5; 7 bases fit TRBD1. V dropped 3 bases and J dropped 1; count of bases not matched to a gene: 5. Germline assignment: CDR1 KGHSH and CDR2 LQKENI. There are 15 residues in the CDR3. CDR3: CASSPQRDSQETQYF. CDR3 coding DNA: TGTGCCAGCTCACCGCAAAGGGACAGCCAAGAGACCCAGTACTTC.

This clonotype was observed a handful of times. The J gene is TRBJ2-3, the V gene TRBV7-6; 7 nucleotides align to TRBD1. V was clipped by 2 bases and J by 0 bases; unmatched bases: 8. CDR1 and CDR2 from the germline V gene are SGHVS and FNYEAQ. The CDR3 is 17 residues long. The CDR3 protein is CASSLKGDSPSTDTQYF. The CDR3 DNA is TGTGCCAGCAGCTTAAAAGGGGACAGCCCTAGCACAGATACGCAGTATTTT.

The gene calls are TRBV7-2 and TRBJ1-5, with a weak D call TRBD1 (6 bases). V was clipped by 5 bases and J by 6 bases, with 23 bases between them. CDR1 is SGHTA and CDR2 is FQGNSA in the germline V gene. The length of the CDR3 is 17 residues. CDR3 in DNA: TGTGCCAGCAGCCCTTGGGGGGGTCCGAGGGGGAGTCAGCCCCAGCATTTT. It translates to CASSPWGGPRGSQPQHF.

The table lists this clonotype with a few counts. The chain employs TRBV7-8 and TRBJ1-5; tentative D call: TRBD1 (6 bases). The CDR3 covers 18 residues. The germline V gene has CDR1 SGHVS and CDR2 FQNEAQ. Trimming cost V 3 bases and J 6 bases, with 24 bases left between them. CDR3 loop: CASSFSAQGYPMGQPQHF. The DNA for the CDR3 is TGTGCCAGCAGCTTCTCAGCACAGGGTTACCCCATGGGTCAGCCCCAGCATTTT.

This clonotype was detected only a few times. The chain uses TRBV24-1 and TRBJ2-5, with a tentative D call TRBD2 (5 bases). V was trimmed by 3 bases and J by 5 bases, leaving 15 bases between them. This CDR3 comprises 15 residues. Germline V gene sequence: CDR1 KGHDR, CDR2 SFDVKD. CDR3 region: CATSDPRGTGETQYF. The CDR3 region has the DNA TGTGCCACCAGTGATCCCCGGGGAACCGGGGAGACCCAGTACTTC.

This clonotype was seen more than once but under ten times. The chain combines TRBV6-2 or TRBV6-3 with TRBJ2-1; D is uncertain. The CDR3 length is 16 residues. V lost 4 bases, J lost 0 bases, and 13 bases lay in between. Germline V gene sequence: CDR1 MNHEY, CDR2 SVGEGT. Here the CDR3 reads CASSLVSSSSYNEQFF. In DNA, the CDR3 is TGTGCCAGCAGTTTGGTCTCCTCGAGCTCCTACAATGAGCAGTTCTTC.

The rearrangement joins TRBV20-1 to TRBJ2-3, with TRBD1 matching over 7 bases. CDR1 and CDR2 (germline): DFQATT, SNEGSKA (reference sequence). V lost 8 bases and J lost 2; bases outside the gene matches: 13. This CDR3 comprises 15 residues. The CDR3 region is CSKSAARGYTDTQYF. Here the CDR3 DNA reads TGCAGTAAGAGCGCGGCCAGGGGGTACACAGATACGCAGTATTTT.

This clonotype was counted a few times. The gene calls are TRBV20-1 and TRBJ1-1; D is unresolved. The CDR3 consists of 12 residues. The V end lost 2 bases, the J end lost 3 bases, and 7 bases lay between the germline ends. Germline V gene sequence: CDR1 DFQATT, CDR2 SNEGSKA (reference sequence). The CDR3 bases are TGCAGTGCTAGAAAGTCGCACACTGAAGCTTTCTTT. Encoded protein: CSARKSHTEAFF.

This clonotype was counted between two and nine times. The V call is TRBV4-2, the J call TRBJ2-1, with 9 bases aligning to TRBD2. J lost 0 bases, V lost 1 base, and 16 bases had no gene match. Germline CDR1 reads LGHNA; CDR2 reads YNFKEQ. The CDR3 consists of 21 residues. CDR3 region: CASSQARASGVLALSYNEQFF. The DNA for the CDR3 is TGTGCCAGCAGCCAAGCTCGGGCTAGCGGGGTACTAGCCCTCTCCTACAATGAGCAGTTCTTC.

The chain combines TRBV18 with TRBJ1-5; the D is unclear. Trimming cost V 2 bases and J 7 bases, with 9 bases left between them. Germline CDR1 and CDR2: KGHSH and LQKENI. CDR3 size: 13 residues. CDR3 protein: CASSPEGEQPQHF. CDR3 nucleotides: TGTGCCAGCTCACCAGAGGGCGAGCAGCCCCAGCATTTT. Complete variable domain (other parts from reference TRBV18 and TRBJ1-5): NAGVMQNPRHLVRRRGQEARLRCSPMKGHSHVYWYRQLPEEGLKFMVYLQKENIIDESGMPKERFSAEFPKEGPSILRIQQVVRGDSAAYFCASSPEGEQPQHFGDGTRLSIL.

The CDR3 is CASSVSPTGNNQPQHF. The CDR3 bases are TGTGCCAGCAGTGTATCGCCCACAGGGAACAATCAGCCCCAGCATTTT. V and J are TRBV2 and TRBJ1-5; D might be TRBD1 (6 bases). V dropped 4 bases and J dropped 3 bases, with 16 bases sitting between them. The CDR3 spans 16 residues. From germline, CDR1 is SNHLY and CDR2 FYNNEI. The full variable domain, in which reference TRBV2 and TRBJ1-5 provide the parts outside the CDR3, is EPEVTQTPSHQVTQMGQEVILRCVPISNHLYFYWYRQILGQKVEFLVSFYNNEISEKSEIFDDQFSVERPDGSNFTLKIRSTKLEDSAMYFCASSVSPTGNNQPQHFGDGTRLSIL.

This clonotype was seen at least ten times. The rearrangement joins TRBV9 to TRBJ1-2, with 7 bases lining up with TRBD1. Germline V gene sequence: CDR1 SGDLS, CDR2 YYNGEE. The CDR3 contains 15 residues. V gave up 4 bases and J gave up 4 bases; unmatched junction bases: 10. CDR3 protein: CASSPTGTARYGYTF. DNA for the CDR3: TGTGCCAGCAGCCCAACGGGGACAGCCCGCTATGGCTACACCTTC. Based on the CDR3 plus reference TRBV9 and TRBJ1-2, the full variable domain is DSGVTQTPKHLITATGQRVTLRCSPRSGDLSVYWYQQSLDQGLQFLIQYYNGEERAKGNILERFSAQQFPDLHSELNLSSLELGDSALYFCASSPTGTARYGYTFGSGTRLTVV.

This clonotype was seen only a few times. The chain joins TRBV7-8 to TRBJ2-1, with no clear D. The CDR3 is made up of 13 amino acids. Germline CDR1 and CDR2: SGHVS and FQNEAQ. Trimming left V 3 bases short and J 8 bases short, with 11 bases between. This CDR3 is CASSLYGLDEQFF. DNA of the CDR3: TGTGCCAGCAGCTTGTACGGGCTCGATGAGCAGTTCTTC.

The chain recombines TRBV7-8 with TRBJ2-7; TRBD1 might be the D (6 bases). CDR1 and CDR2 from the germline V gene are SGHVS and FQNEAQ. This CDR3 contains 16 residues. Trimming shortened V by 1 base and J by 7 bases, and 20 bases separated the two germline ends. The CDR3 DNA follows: TGTGCCAGCAGCTTAGAGGCGCGGGCAGGGGTGTTGGAGCAGTACTTC. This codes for CASSLEARAGVLEQYF. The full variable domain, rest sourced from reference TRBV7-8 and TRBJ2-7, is GAGVSQSPRYKVAKRGQDVALRCDPISGHVSLFWYQQALGQGPEFLTYFQNEAQLDKSGLPSDRFFAERPEGSVSTLKIQRTQQEDSAVYLCASSLEARAGVLEQYFGPGTRLTVT.